This T cell receptor (beta chain) originates from a study of Ad26.COV2.S vaccination and SARS-CoV-2 variants. Treatment given: 15 to 20 received Ad26.COV2.S at low or high dose, single or two shots; about five received placebo; per-sample allocation not given. All samples were drawn on day 63, counting from the first vaccine or placebo injection. Repertoires were generated with immunoSEQ multiplex PCR, while TCRdb's copy carries only in-frame clones and drops some. The sample has roughly 510,000 clones, 87% seen once. General study findings and limits: Vaccine and placebo recipients had similar non-spike TCR breadth.

For this clone: Antigen unknown.

The CDR3 runs 18 residues. The germline gives CDR1 MNHEY, CDR2 SMNVEV (reference sequence). V was shortened by 2 bases and J by 1 base, with 18 bases between the two germline ends. The rearrangement joins TRBV27 to TRBJ1-5, with a possible D match to TRBD1 (6 bases). Sequenced here: peripheral blood, sampled in a trial of Ad26.COV2.S vaccine versus placebo. The clonotype comes from a person aged 18 to 59 who received the Ad26.COV2.S COVID-19 vaccine or a placebo. The CDR3 DNA sequence: TGTGCCAGCAGTTTAAAGCAGGGGACGGGACGGAGCAATCAGCCCCAGCATTTT. Protein product: CASSLKQGTGRSNQPQHF.